Each of the 3 T cell receptor beta chains below was sequenced from the same sample in a study of blood T cell repertoires in COVID-19 (TCRdb year 2020). Library generation was performed with the immunoSEQ multiplex PCR assay. Sourced from immuneACCESS, this table was stored by TCRdb with only in-frame sequences that have V and J called. A share of the clones is absent; for the studies checked, an unresolved V gene accounts for under half, and the remainder has no known explanation. This sample lists 470,000 or so clones; 70% to 90% were detected once. The ten largest clones represent about 2.1% of the sample. Input material: PBMCs or T cells enriched from blood (not recorded which). The receptors come from a woman aged 18-29 years with acute COVID-19.

J is TRBJ2-1 and V is TRBV6-5, with TRBD2 matching 15 bases. Trimming removed 5 bases from V and 9 bases from J; junction bases left unmatched: 5. CDR1 is MNHEY, CDR2 SVGAGI, per germline. The CDR3 runs to 15 residues. This chain's CDR3 is CASSTGLAGGTEQFF. CDR3 DNA: TGTGCCAGCAGTACCGGACTAGCGGGGGGGACTGAGCAGTTCTTC.

This chain links TRBV19 with TRBJ2-1; the D gene is possibly TRBD1 (6 bases). Deletions cut 7 bases from V and 5 bases from J, with 18 bases between. The germline V gene has CDR1 LNHDA and CDR2 SQIVND (reference sequence). The CDR3 is made up of 15 amino acids. The CDR3 DNA reads as TGTGCCAGTACTACTCCCGGGACACTCGACAATGAGCAGTTCTTC. This gives the protein CASTTPGTLDNEQFF.

The chain joins TRBV28 to TRBJ2-2; 7 bases agree with TRBD1. Germline trimming cut 3 bases from V and 2 bases from J; bases unmatched to any gene: 12. The CDR3 sequence is 18 residues long. Germline V gives CDR1 MDHEN, CDR2 SYDVKM. The CDR3 loop reads CASSFPSLDRRNTGELFF. The CDR3 DNA follows: TGTGCCAGCAGTTTCCCCAGCCTGGACAGGAGAAACACCGGGGAGCTGTTTTTT.